The present T cell receptor beta chain was sequenced within a study of blood T cell repertoires in COVID-19. This CDR3 has 15 residues. V was cut by 1 base and J by 7 bases, with 13 bases left in between. In germline, CDR1 is MGHRA, CDR2 YSYEKL. The method was immunoSEQ multiplex PCR; TCRdb's version includes in-frame clones alone and lacks a portion of them. The sample shows roughly 170,000 clones, almost 80% of them seen only once. A few counts support this clone. Material: peripheral blood. V is TRBV4-1 and J is TRBJ1-4; D call uncertain. The clonotype was recovered from a woman aged 65 to 85 with acute or convalescent COVID-19. In DNA, the CDR3 is TGCGCCAGCAGCCAAGTCATCGGGGTCAGTGAAAAACTGTTTTTT. The encoded protein is CASSQVIGVSEKLFF.